This TCR beta chain was sequenced for a study of shared clonotypes between healthy human individuals. Study results and limitations: Among non-shared clonotypes, generation probabilities were lower than among those shared by all four donors. Sampling involved blood alone; tissue repertoires likely differ. Although depth was large, rarefaction showed that sequencing of the sorted subsets was incomplete.

It was into CD45RA+ naive and CD45RA-negative memory subsets that the CD4+ cells were split. A single count supports this clone. The antigen is unknown. Assay: immunoSEQ multiplex PCR; the TCRdb copy retains only in-frame clones and omits some. The sample lists a few million clones, over 90% occurring once. The TCR originated in a man younger than 35 in good health. Some clones in this sample may be carry-over from other donors' samples. Specimen: naive CD4+ T cells from PBMCs. Indicated subset: CD45RA+ positively selected.

The CDR3 coding sequence is TGTGCCAGCAGGAAATCAGATACGCAGTATTTT. Protein product: CASRKSDTQYF. The rearrangement uses TRBV9 and TRBJ2-3; D ambiguous. Per germline, CDR1 SGDLS and CDR2 YYNGEE. CDR3 length equals 11 residues. Trimming pared 5 bases from V and 4 bases from J, leaving 5 bases between.